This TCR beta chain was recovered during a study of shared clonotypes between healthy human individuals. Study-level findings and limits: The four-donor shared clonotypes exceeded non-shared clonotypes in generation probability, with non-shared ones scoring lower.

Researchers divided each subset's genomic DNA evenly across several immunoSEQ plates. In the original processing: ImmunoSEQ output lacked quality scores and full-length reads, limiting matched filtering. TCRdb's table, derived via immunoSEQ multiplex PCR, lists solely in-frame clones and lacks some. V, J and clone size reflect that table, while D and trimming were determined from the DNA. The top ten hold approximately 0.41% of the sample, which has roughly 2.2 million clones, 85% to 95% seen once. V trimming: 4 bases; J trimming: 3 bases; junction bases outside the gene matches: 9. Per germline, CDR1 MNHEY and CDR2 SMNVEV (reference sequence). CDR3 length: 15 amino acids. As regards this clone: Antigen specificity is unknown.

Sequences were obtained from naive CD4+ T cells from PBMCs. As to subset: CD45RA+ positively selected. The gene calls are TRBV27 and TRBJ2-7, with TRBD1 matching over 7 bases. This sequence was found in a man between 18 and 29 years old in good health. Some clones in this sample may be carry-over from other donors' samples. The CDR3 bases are TGTGCCAGCAGTTCAGACAGGGACATCGTCTACGAGCAGTACTTC. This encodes CASSSDRDIVYEQYF.